This T cell receptor beta chain was retrieved from a study of blood T cell repertoires in COVID-19. Whole-study context: Italy, Spain and the United States were the sources of the convalescent and acute COVID-19 samples. Nucleic acid was either cDNA or gDNA, and it came from T cells, B-cell-depleted T cells, or PBMCs.

Germline trimming cut 4 bases from V and 7 bases from J; bases unmatched to any gene: 10. This CDR3 spans 15 amino acids. Germline CDR1 LNHDA, CDR2 SQIVND (reference sequence). Per the original data handling: Reference gene primer amplification gave estimated nucleated cell counts. TCRdb's copy holds only in-frame clones and misses some; the assay was immunoSEQ multiplex PCR. V and J calls and clone size are those listed in that table; D and trimming were worked out from the DNA. Of approximately 170,000 clones listed, approximately 90% were seen once; the top ten hold over 7%. The receptor was isolated from a woman at least 80 years old in a cohort sampled during active or convalescent COVID-19. Sequenced material: peripheral blood. The chain links TRBV19 to TRBJ2-3; TRBD1 agrees at 8 bases. In nucleotides, the CDR3 is TGTGCCAGTAGTAACCCAGGGGGCGGACCCCATACGCAGTATTTT. Protein sequence: CASSNPGGGPHTQYF.